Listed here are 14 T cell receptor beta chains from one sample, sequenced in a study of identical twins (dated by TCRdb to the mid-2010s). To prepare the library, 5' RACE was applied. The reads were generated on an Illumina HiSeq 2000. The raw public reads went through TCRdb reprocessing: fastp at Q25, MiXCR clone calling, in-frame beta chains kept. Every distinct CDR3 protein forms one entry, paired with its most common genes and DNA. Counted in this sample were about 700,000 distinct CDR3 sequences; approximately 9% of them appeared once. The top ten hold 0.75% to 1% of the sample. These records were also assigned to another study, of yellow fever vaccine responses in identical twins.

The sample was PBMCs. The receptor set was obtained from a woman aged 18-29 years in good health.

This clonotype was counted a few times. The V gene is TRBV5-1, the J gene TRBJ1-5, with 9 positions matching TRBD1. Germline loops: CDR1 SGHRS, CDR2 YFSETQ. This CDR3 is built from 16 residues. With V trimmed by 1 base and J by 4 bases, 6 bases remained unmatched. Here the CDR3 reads CASSLNPGTGNQPQHF. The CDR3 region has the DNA TGCGCCAGCAGCTTGAATCCTGGGACAGGGAATCAGCCCCAGCATTTT.

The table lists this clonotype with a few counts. The CDR3 sequence is CASNVRGSTDTQYF. In DNA, the CDR3 is TGTGCCAGCAACGTCAGGGGTAGCACAGATACGCAGTATTTT. V and J are TRBV2 and TRBJ2-3; possibly TRBD1 for D (6 bases). The V and J ends lost 7 bases and 0 bases respectively, with 11 bases between them. This CDR3 has 14 amino acids. Per germline, CDR1 SNHLY and CDR2 FYNNEI.

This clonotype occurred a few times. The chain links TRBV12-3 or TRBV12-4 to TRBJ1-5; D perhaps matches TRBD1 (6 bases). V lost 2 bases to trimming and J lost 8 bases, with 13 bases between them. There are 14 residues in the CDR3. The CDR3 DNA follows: TGTGCCAGCAGTTTATGGGAGGGGGGTGAGCCCCAGCATTTT. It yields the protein CASSLWEGGEPQHF.

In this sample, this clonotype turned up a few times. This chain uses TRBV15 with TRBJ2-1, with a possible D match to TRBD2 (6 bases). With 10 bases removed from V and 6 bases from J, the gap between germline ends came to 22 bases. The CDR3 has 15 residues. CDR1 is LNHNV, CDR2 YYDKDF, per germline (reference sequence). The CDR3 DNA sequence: TGTGCCAGCCGGAGGGATGGAGGATTGGGCAATGAGCAGTTCTTC. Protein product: CASRRDGGLGNEQFF. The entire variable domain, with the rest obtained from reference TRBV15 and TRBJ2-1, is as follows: DAMVIQNPRYQVTQFGKPVTLSCSQTLNHNVMYWYQQKSSQAPKLLFHYYDKDFNNEADTPDNFQSRRPNTSFCFLDIRSPGLGDTAMYLCASRRDGGLGNEQFFGPGTRLTVL.

CDR3 loop: CASRGRSNYGYTF. The CDR3, as DNA: TGTGCCAGCAGGGGCAGGTCGAACTATGGCTACACCTTC. The chain employs TRBV9 and TRBJ1-2; D gene uncertain. The CDR3 contains 13 residues. V was cut by 5 bases and J by 2 bases, with 10 bases left in between. Germline V gives CDR1 SGDLS, CDR2 YYNGEE.

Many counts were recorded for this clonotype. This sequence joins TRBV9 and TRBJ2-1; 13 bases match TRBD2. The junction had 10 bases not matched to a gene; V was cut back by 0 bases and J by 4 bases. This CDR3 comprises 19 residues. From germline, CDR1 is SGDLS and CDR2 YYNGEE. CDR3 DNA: TGTGCCAGCAGCGTAGGGGAGACTAGCGGGAGGCCCAGATACAATGAGCAGTTCTTC. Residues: CASSVGETSGRPRYNEQFF.

The CDR3 coding sequence is TGCAGTGCTAGTCGGTCTATGAACACTGAAGCTTTCTTT. Amino acids: CSASRSMNTEAFF. The genes are TRBV20-1 and TRBJ1-1; D gene ambiguous. Germline V gene sequence: CDR1 DFQATT, CDR2 SNEGSKA (reference sequence). V was pared by 3 bases and J by 0 bases, with 8 bases between. CDR3 size: 13 residues.

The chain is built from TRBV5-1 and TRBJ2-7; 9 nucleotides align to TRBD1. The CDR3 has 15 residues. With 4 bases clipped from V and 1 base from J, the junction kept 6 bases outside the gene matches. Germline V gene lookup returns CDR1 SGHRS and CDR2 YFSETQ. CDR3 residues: CASSGGQGFSYEQYF. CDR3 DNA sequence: TGCGCCAGCAGCGGGGGACAGGGATTTTCCTACGAGCAGTACTTC.

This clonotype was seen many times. The CDR3 loop is CASSLGVAQENIQYF. CDR3 bases: TGCGCCAGCAGCTTGGGGGTGGCACAGGAAAACATTCAGTACTTC. The chain employs TRBV5-1 and TRBJ2-4; possible D gene TRBD1, 5 bases. Between the trimmed V and J ends, which lost 0 bases and 5 bases, there was a span of 12 bases. The CDR3 is 15 residues long. Germline CDR1 SGHRS, CDR2 YFSETQ. Full variable domain (missing parts from reference TRBV5-1 and TRBJ2-4): KAGVTQTPRYLIKTRGQQVTLSCSPISGHRSVSWYQQTPGQGLQFLFEYFSETQRNKGNFPGRFSGRQFSNSRSEMNVSTLELGDSALYLCASSLGVAQENIQYFGAGTRLSVL.

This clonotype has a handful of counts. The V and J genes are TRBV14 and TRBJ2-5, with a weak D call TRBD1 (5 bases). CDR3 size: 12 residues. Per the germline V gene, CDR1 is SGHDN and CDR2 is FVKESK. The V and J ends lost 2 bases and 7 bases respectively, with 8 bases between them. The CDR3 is CASSQIGATQYF. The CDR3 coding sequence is TGTGCCAGCAGCCAAATAGGGGCGACCCAGTACTTC.

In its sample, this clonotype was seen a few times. The CDR3 coding sequence is TGCAGTGCTAGGCCGGGTGTAGCCTACGAGCAGTACTTC. Translated, it gives CSARPGVAYEQYF. The genes are TRBV20-1 and TRBJ2-7, with no clear D. Germline assignment: CDR1 DFQATT and CDR2 SNEGSKA (reference sequence). This CDR3 comprises 13 residues. V was clipped by 3 bases and J by 2 bases, with 11 bases between them.

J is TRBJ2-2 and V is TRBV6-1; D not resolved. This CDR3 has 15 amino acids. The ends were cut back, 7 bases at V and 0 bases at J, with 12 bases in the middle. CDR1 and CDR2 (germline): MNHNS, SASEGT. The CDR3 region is CASTPRAANTGELFF. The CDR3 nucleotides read TGTGCCAGCACCCCTCGGGCTGCGAACACCGGGGAGCTGTTTTTT.

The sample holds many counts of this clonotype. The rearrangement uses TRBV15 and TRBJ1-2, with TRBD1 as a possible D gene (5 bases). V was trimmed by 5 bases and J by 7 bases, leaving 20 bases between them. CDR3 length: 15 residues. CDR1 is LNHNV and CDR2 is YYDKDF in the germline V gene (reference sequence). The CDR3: CATSAAGRSIFGYTF. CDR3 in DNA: TGTGCCACCAGCGCCGCGGGACGGTCGATTTTTGGCTACACCTTC.

The CDR3, as DNA: TGTGCCAGCACCACGAAGGCATATGTCGAGCAGTACTTC. Protein sequence: CASTTKAYVEQYF. The V and J genes are TRBV2 and TRBJ2-7; D unresolved. Deletions cut 7 bases from V and 6 bases from J, with 16 bases between. The CDR3 runs to 13 residues. Germline V CDR1 and CDR2: SNHLY, FYNNEI.